Each of the 13 T cell receptor beta chains below was sequenced from the same sample in a study of CD4+ T cells in melanoma (dated by TCRdb to between 2022 and 2023). Library creation used the immunoSEQ multiplex PCR assay. Held by TCRdb, this immuneACCESS table contains in-frame sequences only and omits some clones. Under half of the omission traces to an unresolved V gene where checked; the cause of the rest is unknown. The sample records thousands of clones, approximately 70% of which are singletons. The leading ten clones occupy over 15% of the sample. The specimen was cells from a culture (not recorded whether cultured in vitro). The receptors come from a human donor with melanoma.

This clone was found a few times. The chain links TRBV6-5 to TRBJ2-7; 7 bases map to TRBD1. The junction had 7 bases not matched to a gene; V was cut back by 5 bases and J by 6 bases. The CDR3 extends over 13 amino acids. From germline, CDR1 is MNHEY and CDR2 SVGAGI. The CDR3 DNA is TGTGCCAGCAGTCTCCACCACAGGGGCGAGCAGTACTTC. The encoded protein is CASSLHHRGEQYF.

The chain has TRBV6-1 and TRBJ1-2; 8 nucleotides agree with TRBD1. Trimming cost V 7 bases and J 0 bases; bases outside gene matches: 7. The CDR3 spans 15 residues. Germline-derived CDR1 and CDR2 are MNHNS and SASEGT. The CDR3 nucleotides are TGTGCCAGCAAAAAGGACAGGGAAGCTAACTATGGCTACACCTTC. Translated, it gives CASKKDREANYGYTF.

This chain joins TRBV30 and TRBJ2-7; TRBD2 matches 7 bases. The CDR3 spans 15 residues. The germline CDR1 and CDR2 sequences are GTSNPN and SVGIG (reference sequence). Losses at the gene ends were 0 bases for V and 6 bases for J; bases not matched to a gene: 11. This CDR3 reads CAWSVSREVRVEQYF. The CDR3 DNA sequence: TGTGCCTGGAGTGTCTCTCGGGAGGTTCGGGTCGAGCAGTACTTC.

By share of the sample, this clone is medium-sized. The V call is TRBV2, the J call TRBJ2-3, with 8 bases identical to TRBD2. The CDR3 runs 13 residues. Germline CDR1 and CDR2: SNHLY and FYNNEI. The junction had 4 bases not matched to a gene; V was cut back by 8 bases and J by 3 bases. The CDR3 here is CASGTRVTDTQYF. The DNA of the CDR3 is TGTGCCAGCGGGACTAGAGTAACAGATACGCAGTATTTT.

The chain is built from TRBV13 and TRBJ1-1; D remains ambiguous. Germline-derived CDR1 and CDR2 are PRHDT and FYEKMQ (reference sequence). This CDR3 is built from 12 residues. The V end was cut by 2 bases, the J end by 4 bases, with 5 bases between. The CDR3 coding sequence is TGTGCCAGCAGCTTAACTCCCACTGAAGCTTTCTTT. Translating gives CASSLTPTEAFF.

The rearrangement links TRBV5-4 to TRBJ1-6, with D maybe TRBD1 (6 bases). Looked up from germline, CDR1 is SGHNT and CDR2 is YYREEE (reference sequence). Deletions cut 0 bases from V and 8 bases from J, with 15 bases between. This CDR3 is 16 amino acids long. As DNA, the CDR3 is TGTGCCAGCAGCTTGGTCGGCAGGGGATCGGATTCACCCCTCCACTTT. It translates to CASSLVGRGSDSPLHF.

This clone was seen only once. This chain joins TRBV7-3 and TRBJ2-3; 9 bases are shared with TRBD2. The V gene end was trimmed by 4 bases and the J gene end by 0 bases; junction bases not matched to a gene: 5. Per the germline V gene, CDR1 is SGHTA and CDR2 is FQGTGA. The CDR3 is made up of 16 amino acids. DNA of the CDR3: TGTGCCAGCAGCTCACTAGCGGGCCCTAGCACAGATACGCAGTATTTT. Translation gives CASSSLAGPSTDTQYF.

This clone was seen only a few times. This chain links TRBV4-2 with TRBJ1-5; tentatively, D is TRBD1 (5 bases). Germline V gene lookup returns CDR1 LGHNA and CDR2 YNFKEQ. Deletions cut 1 base from V and 8 bases from J, with 15 bases between. The CDR3 covers 15 residues. CDR3 amino acids: CASSQVAGGGEPQHF. The DNA of the CDR3 is TGTGCCAGCAGCCAAGTAGCGGGAGGAGGGGAGCCCCAGCATTTT.

This clone was seen once. The chain links TRBV5-1 to TRBJ1-1, with 9 bases lining up with TRBD1. This CDR3 comprises 17 residues. CDR1 and CDR2 from the germline V gene are SGHRS and YFSETQ. Trimming took 0 bases from V and 0 from J; bases not matched to a gene: 6. The CDR3 is CASSLGPGTGLNTEAFF. DNA for the CDR3: TGCGCCAGCAGCTTGGGTCCCGGGACAGGGCTGAACACTGAAGCTTTCTTT.

The chain uses TRBV11-3 and TRBJ2-7; D is uncertain. V was clipped by 3 bases and J by 3 bases, with 15 bases between them. CDR1 and CDR2 from the germline V gene are SGHNT and YENEEA. There are 15 residues in the CDR3. The CDR3 coding sequence is TGTGCCAGCAGCTTTAGGACGGTATCGAACTACGAGCAGTACTTC. Translating it yields CASSFRTVSNYEQYF.

The J gene is TRBJ1-2, the V gene TRBV7-9; tentatively, D is TRBD1 (5 bases). The CDR3 runs 14 residues. Looked up from germline, CDR1 is SEHNR and CDR2 is FQNEAQ (reference sequence). V shed 5 bases and J shed 7 bases, with 17 bases lying between them. The CDR3 bases are TGTGCCAGCAGCGGACCCTCAGGGTTCGGTGGCTACACCTTC. It codes for CASSGPSGFGGYTF. Variable domain in full (rest from reference TRBV7-9 and TRBJ1-2): DTGVSQNPRHKITKRGQNVTFRCDPISEHNRLYWYRQTLGQGPEFLTYFQNEAQLEKSRLLSDRFSAERPKGSFSTLEIQRTEQGDSAMYLCASSGPSGFGGYTFGSGTRLTVV.

This chain joins TRBV18 and TRBJ1-1; D not resolved. Germline lookup yields CDR1 KGHSH and CDR2 LQKENI. The CDR3 runs 14 residues. V shed 1 base and J shed 0 bases, with 6 bases lying between them. The CDR3 reads CASSPLPMNTEAFF. The CDR3 DNA reads as TGTGCCAGCTCACCACTCCCCATGAACACTGAAGCTTTCTTT.

The chain links TRBV6-5 to TRBJ2-5; D remains ambiguous. There are 14 residues in the CDR3. With 5 bases removed from V and 5 bases from J, the gap between germline ends came to 15 bases. Germline CDR1 reads MNHEY; CDR2 reads SVGAGI. CDR3 nucleotide sequence: TGTGCCAGCAGTGCGCGCGGCGGTCGCGAGACCCAGTACTTC. Translated: CASSARGGRETQYF.